The 17 T cell receptor beta chains presented below share a single source sample, sequenced in a study of T-cell reconstitution after alpha-beta-depleted transplantation in children (dated by TCRdb to the mid-2010s). What the treatment or condition label conveys for this sample: allogeneic hematopoietic cell transplantation with graft depleted of TCRalphabeta T cells and CD19 B cells. The library relied on PCR. The instrument was an Illumina HiSeq 2500. TCR libraries were prepared with molecular barcoding, using unique molecular identifiers to normalize TCRbeta repertoire quantification. TCRdb trimmed the raw reads at Q25, called clones with MiXCR and kept productive beta chains. Each CDR3 protein appears once, grouped with its most common genes and DNA. For this sample the table gives approximately 170,000 distinct CDR3 sequences, of which roughly 10% were detected only once. The biggest ten clones account for roughly 13% of the sample.

The sample was PBMCs, taken before TCRalphabeta/CD19-depleted stem cell transplant. Every receptor here comes from a boy aged 2-15 years with acute myeloid leukemia, due to receive a stem cell transplant.

V usage is TRBV6-2 or TRBV6-3 and J usage is TRBJ2-7, with TRBD1 as a possible D gene (6 bases). Germline values: CDR1 MNHEY, CDR2 SVGEGT. The CDR3 is 15 amino acids. Trimming shortened V by 4 bases and J by 6 bases, and 19 bases separated the two germline ends. CDR3: CASSFQQQGRGEQYF. CDR3 DNA: TGTGCCAGCAGTTTTCAACAGCAGGGCAGGGGCGAGCAGTACTTC.

This clonotype was counted ten times or more. The rearrangement uses TRBV6-1 and TRBJ1-1; D call uncertain. The germline V gene encodes CDR1 MNHNS and CDR2 SASEGT. V was clipped by 7 bases and J by 5 bases, with 20 bases between them. CDR3 length: 15 amino acids. CDR3 sequence reads: CASTPGVTGGTEAFF. The CDR3 DNA reads as TGTGCCAGCACCCCGGGCGTGACGGGCGGTACTGAAGCTTTCTTT.

This clonotype was recorded at least ten times. The chain employs TRBV28 and TRBJ2-7; D is possibly TRBD2 (6 bases). Per germline, CDR1 MDHEN and CDR2 SYDVKM. V lost 7 bases to trimming and J lost 4 bases, with 11 bases between them. This CDR3 is built from 12 residues. CDR3 residues: CASTPGGYEQYF. The CDR3 nucleotides are TGTGCCAGCACCCCCGGGGGTTACGAGCAGTACTTC.

This clonotype was seen at least ten times. The chain recombines TRBV9 with TRBJ2-1; D is tentatively TRBD1 or TRBD2 (6 bases each). V was cut by 4 bases and J by 7 bases, with 21 bases left in between. Per germline, CDR1 SGDLS and CDR2 YYNGEE. This CDR3 is 16 amino acids long. CDR3 nucleotide sequence: TGTGCCAGCAGCCCCCATCCGGGGGACAAGGGTAATGAGCAGTTCTTC. Amino acids: CASSPHPGDKGNEQFF.

This clonotype was seen repeatedly, ten times or more. The chain links TRBV12-3 or TRBV12-4 to TRBJ2-2, with D unresolved. Trimming removed 5 bases at V and 10 bases at J, with 17 bases between. The CDR3 extends over 14 amino acids. CDR3 coding DNA: TGTGCCAGCAGTCAATCGGCAGGCTCCAAGGAGCTGTTTTTT. This sequence encodes CASSQSAGSKELFF.

This clonotype was seen ten or more times. The J gene is TRBJ1-2, the V gene TRBV12-3 or TRBV12-4; 9 bases are a match to TRBD1. Losses at the gene ends were 2 bases for V and 7 bases for J; bases not matched to a gene: 5. The CDR3 spans 14 residues. The CDR3 here is CASSLTGQGLGYTF. The CDR3, as DNA: TGTGCCAGCAGTTTAACGGGACAGGGCCTTGGCTACACCTTC.

This clonotype has a count of ten or more. The V call is TRBV7-6, the J call TRBJ2-7; the D call may be TRBD1 or TRBD2 (6 bases each). The CDR3 runs 15 residues. Germline V CDR1 and CDR2: SGHVS, FNYEAQ. The V gene lost 5 bases and the J gene lost 0 bases, with 14 bases spanning the gap. CDR3 in amino acids: CASSEGPGASYEQYF. CDR3 bases: TGTGCCAGCAGCGAGGGGCCGGGGGCCTCCTACGAGCAGTACTTC.

This clonotype occurred many times. The chain links TRBV5-1 to TRBJ2-1; tentatively, D is TRBD1 or TRBD2 (5 bases each). Germline V gene lookup returns CDR1 SGHRS and CDR2 YFSETQ. The V end lost 4 bases, the J end lost 3 bases, and 17 bases lay between the germline ends. The CDR3 runs to 16 residues. CDR3 residues: CASSPGQGTVYNEQFF. The CDR3 coding sequence is TGCGCCAGCAGCCCTGGCCAAGGGACCGTCTACAATGAGCAGTTCTTC.

In its sample, this clonotype was seen many times. The chain links TRBV12-3 or TRBV12-4 to TRBJ2-2; D could derive from TRBD1 or TRBD2 (6 bases each). V dropped 7 bases and J dropped 1 base, with 16 bases sitting between them. This CDR3 is 16 amino acids long. CDR3 nucleotide sequence: TGTGCCAGCACCTTAGGGGGGACCTGGAACACCGGGGAGCTGTTTTTT. Translation: CASTLGGTWNTGELFF.

This clonotype has a count of ten or more. This sequence joins TRBV20-1 and TRBJ2-1, with D perhaps matching TRBD1 or TRBD2 (6 bases each). Germline V lookup: CDR1 DFQATT, CDR2 SNEGSKA (reference sequence). V lost 3 bases and J 2 bases, leaving 20 bases between the germline ends. The CDR3 is 17 amino acids. This chain's CDR3 is CSASVLGGQLTYNEQFF. The CDR3 nucleotides read TGCAGTGCTAGCGTCTTGGGGGGCCAACTAACCTACAATGAGCAGTTCTTC.

This clonotype has a count of ten or more. This sequence joins TRBV6-1 and TRBJ2-1; D not resolved. The CDR3 runs to 13 residues. Germline CDR1 and CDR2: MNHNS and SASEGT. The V end lost 8 bases, the J end lost 4 bases, and 12 bases lay between the germline ends. The CDR3 sequence: CASVEVGYNEQFF. CDR3 DNA: TGTGCCAGCGTAGAGGTCGGATACAATGAGCAGTTCTTC.

This clonotype was counted at least ten times. The chain links TRBV29-1 to TRBJ2-7, with 7 bases aligning to TRBD1. The CDR3 runs 12 residues. Germline V gene lookup returns CDR1 SQVTM and CDR2 ANQGSEA. V lost 6 bases and J lost 2; bases outside the gene matches: 4. CDR3 region: CSVLGQAYEQYF. The CDR3 DNA reads as TGCAGCGTCCTTGGACAGGCCTACGAGCAGTACTTC.

This clonotype appeared many times. This chain joins TRBV2 and TRBJ2-5, with TRBD2 matching 11 bases. The length of the CDR3 is 16 residues. The germline CDR1 and CDR2 sequences are SNHLY and FYNNEI. The J segment lost 6 bases and the V segment lost 3 bases, leaving 9 bases of the junction unmatched. CDR3 coding DNA: TGTGCCAGCAGTGATGGGACTAGCGGCCGGACGAAGACCCAGTACTTC. Protein product: CASSDGTSGRTKTQYF.

This clonotype occurred many times. The CDR3 reads CAISVDLGNTEAFF. The CDR3 DNA sequence: TGTGCCATCAGTGTAGATTTGGGGAACACTGAAGCTTTCTTT. This sequence joins TRBV10-3 and TRBJ1-1; unclear D gene. CDR1 and CDR2 (germline): ENHRY, SYGVKD. CDR3 length: 14 amino acids. V was pared by 4 bases and J by 1 base, with 10 bases between.

Many counts were recorded for this clonotype. This chain connects TRBV11-2 to TRBJ2-3; TRBD2 is a possible D gene (6 bases). The V end was cut by 4 bases, the J end by 0 bases, with 14 bases between. Germline CDR1 reads SGHAT; CDR2 reads FQNNGV. This CDR3 contains 16 residues. The CDR3 loop reads CASSWGGVGSTDTQYF. The CDR3 DNA reads as TGTGCCAGCAGCTGGGGAGGAGTGGGAAGCACAGATACGCAGTATTTT.

This clonotype occurred many times. The chain recombines TRBV7-9 with TRBJ1-5; D is unresolved. There are 13 residues in the CDR3. Germline CDR1 is SEHNR and CDR2 is FQNEAQ (reference sequence). With 5 bases removed from V and 4 bases from J, the gap between germline ends came to 9 bases. Here the CDR3 reads CASSGGYNQPQHF. As DNA, the CDR3 is TGTGCCAGCAGCGGAGGCTATAATCAGCCCCAGCATTTT.

This clonotype has at least ten counts. The rearrangement joins TRBV29-1 to TRBJ2-1, with TRBD1 as a possible D gene (5 bases). The CDR3 consists of 13 residues. CDR1 and CDR2 (germline): SQVTM, ANQGSEA. V lost 4 bases to trimming and J lost 0 bases, with 7 bases between them. The CDR3 nucleotides are TGCAGCGTTGCAGGGTTCTCCTACAATGAGCAGTTCTTC. Translation: CSVAGFSYNEQFF.